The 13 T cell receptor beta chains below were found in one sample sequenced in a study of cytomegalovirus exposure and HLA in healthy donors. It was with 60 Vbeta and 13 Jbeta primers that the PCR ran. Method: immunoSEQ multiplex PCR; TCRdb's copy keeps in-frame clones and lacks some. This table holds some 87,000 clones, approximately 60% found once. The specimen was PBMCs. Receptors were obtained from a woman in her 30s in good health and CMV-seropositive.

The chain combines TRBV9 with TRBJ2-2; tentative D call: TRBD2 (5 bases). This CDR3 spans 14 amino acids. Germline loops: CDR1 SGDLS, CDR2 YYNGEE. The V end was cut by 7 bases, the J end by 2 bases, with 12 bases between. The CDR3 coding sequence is TGTGCCAGCCGGGGAACGGGCAACACCGGGGAGCTGTTTTTT. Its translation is CASRGTGNTGELFF.

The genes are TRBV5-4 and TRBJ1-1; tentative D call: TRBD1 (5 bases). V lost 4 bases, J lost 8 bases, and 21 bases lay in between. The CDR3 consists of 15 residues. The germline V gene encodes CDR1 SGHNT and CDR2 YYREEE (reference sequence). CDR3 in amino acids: CASSPGGRTPWEAFF. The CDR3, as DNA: TGTGCCAGCAGCCCGGGGGGGAGAACACCCTGGGAAGCTTTCTTT.

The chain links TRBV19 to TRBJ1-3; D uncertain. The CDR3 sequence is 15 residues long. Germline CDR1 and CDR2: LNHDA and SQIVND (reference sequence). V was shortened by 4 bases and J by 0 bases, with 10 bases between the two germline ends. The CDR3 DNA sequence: TGTGCCAGTAGTACCCTCCCGAGCTCTGGAAACACCATATATTTT. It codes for CASSTLPSSGNTIYF. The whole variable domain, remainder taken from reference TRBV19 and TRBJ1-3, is DGGITQSPKYLFRKEGQNVTLSCEQNLNHDAMYWYRQDPGQGLRLIYYSQIVNDFQKGDIAEGYSVSREKKESFPLTVTSAQKNPTAFYLCASSTLPSSGNTIYFGEGSWLTVV.

The CDR3 sequence is CASSYDRRGLTGELFF. The CDR3 DNA follows: TGTGCCAGCAGTTACGACCGCAGGGGGCTCACCGGGGAGCTGTTTTTT. The V call is TRBV6-6, the J call TRBJ2-2, with 8 bases fitting TRBD1. J was trimmed by 4 bases and V by 2 bases; bases with no gene match: 6. This CDR3 has 16 residues. Germline V gene data show CDR1 as MNHNY and CDR2 as SVGAGI (reference sequence).

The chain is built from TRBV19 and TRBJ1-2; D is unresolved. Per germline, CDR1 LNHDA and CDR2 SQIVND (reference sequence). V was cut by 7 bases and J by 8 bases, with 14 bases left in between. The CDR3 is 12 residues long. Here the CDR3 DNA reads TGTGCCAGTACCGGACGGGGTTGGGGCTACACCTTC. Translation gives CASTGRGWGYTF. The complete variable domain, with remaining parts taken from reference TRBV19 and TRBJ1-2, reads DGGITQSPKYLFRKEGQNVTLSCEQNLNHDAMYWYRQDPGQGLRLIYYSQIVNDFQKGDIAEGYSVSREKKESFPLTVTSAQKNPTAFYLCASTGRGWGYTFGSGTRLTVV.

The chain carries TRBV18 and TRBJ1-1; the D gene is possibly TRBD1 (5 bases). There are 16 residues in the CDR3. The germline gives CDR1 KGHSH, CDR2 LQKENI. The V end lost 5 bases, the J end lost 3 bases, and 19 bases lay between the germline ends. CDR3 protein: CASSAGTLFWDTEAFF. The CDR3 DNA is TGTGCCAGCTCAGCCGGGACTCTTTTTTGGGACACTGAAGCTTTCTTT.

The CDR3 sequence: CASSYKSAGTSGQETQYF. The CDR3 DNA follows: TGTGCCAGCAGCTACAAATCTGCCGGGACTAGCGGCCAAGAGACCCAGTACTTC. J is TRBJ2-5 and V is TRBV7-2, with TRBD2 matching over 11 bases. The CDR3 runs to 18 residues. In germline, CDR1 is SGHTA, CDR2 FQGNSA. J lost 1 base, V lost 4 bases, and 11 bases had no gene match.

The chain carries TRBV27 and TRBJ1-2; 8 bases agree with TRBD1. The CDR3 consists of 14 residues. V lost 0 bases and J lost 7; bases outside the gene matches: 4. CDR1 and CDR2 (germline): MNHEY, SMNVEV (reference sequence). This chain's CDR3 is CASSLSTGVPGYTF. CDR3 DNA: TGTGCCAGCAGTTTATCGACAGGGGTCCCTGGCTACACCTTC.

CDR3 nucleotide sequence: TGTGCCAGCAACCGACAGGGGGGGTGGGTCCAAGAGACCCAGTACTTC. Its translation: CASNRQGGWVQETQYF. The rearrangement joins TRBV9 to TRBJ2-5; 9 bases align to TRBD1. The CDR3 consists of 16 residues. Germline assignment: CDR1 SGDLS and CDR2 YYNGEE. Trimming at V came to 6 bases and at J to 1 base, leaving 10 bases not matched to a gene.

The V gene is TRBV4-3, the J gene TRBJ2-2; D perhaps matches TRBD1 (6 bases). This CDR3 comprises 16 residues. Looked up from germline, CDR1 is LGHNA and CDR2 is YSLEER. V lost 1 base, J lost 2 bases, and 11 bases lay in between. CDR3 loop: CASSQGVGANTGELFF. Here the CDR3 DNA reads TGCGCCAGCAGCCAAGGTGTGGGGGCCAACACCGGGGAGCTGTTTTTT.

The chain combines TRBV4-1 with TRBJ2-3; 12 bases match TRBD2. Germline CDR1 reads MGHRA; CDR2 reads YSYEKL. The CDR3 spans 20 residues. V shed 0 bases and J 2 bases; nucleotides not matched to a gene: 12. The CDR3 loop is CASSQDYRTSGATHTDTQYF. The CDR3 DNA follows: TGCGCCAGCAGCCAAGACTATCGGACTAGCGGGGCAACACACACAGATACGCAGTATTTT.

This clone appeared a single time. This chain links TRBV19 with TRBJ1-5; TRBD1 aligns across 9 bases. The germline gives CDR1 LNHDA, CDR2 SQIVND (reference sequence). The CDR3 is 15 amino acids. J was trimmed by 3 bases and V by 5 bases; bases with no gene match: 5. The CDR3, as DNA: TGTGCCAGTAGTCCGGGACAGGGTTACAATCAGCCCCAGCATTTT. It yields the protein CASSPGQGYNQPQHF.

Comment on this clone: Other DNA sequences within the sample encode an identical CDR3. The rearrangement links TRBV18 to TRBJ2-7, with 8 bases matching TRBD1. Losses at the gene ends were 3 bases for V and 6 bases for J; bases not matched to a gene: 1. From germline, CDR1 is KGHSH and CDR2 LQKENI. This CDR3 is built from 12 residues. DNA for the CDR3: TGTGCCAGCTCACCCGACAGGGGCGAGCAGTACTTC. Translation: CASSPDRGEQYF.